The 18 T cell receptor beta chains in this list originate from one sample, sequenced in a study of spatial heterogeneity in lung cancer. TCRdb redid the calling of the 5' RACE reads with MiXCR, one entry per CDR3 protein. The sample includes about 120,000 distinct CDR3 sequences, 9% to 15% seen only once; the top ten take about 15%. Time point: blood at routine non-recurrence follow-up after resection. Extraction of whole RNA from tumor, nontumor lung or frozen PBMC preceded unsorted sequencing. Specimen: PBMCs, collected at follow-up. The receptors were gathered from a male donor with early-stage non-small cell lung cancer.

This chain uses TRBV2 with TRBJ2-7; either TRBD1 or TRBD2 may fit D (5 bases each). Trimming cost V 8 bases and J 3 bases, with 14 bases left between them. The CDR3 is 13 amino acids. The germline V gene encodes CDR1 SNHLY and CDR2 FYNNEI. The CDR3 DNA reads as TGTGCCAGCGATGTTGGGACGGACTACGAGCAGTACTTC. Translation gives CASDVGTDYEQYF.

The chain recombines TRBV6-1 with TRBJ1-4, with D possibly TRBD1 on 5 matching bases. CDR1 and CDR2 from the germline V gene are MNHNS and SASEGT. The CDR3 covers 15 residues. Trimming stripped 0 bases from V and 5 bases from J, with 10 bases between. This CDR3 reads CASSEAGGANEKLFF. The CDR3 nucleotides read TGTGCCAGCAGTGAAGCTGGAGGGGCAAATGAAAAACTGTTTTTT.

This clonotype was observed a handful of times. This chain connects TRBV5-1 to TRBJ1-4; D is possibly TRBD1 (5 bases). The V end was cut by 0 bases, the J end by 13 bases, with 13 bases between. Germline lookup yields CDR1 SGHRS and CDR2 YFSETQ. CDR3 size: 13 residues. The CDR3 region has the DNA TGCGCCAGCAGCTTGGATGGGGGTGCAGGACTGTTTTTT. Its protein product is CASSLDGGAGLFF.

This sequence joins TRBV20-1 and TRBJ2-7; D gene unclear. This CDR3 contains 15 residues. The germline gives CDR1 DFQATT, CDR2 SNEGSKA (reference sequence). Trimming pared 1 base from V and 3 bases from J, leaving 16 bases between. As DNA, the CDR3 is TGCAGTGCTAGAGCCCTGCCCGCCGGATTCTACGAGCAGTACTTC. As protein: CSARALPAGFYEQYF.

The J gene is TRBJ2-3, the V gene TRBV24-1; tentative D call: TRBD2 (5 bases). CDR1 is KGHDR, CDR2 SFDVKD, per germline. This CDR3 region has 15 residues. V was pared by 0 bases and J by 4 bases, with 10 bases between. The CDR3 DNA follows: TGTGCCACCAGTGATTTGCGAGGGTCCCCAGATACGCAGTATTTT. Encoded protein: CATSDLRGSPDTQYF.

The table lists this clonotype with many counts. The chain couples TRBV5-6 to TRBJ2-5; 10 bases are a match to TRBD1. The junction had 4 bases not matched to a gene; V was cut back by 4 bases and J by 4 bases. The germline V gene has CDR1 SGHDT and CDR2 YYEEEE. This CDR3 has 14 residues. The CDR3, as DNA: TGTGCCAGCAGCAAATGGACAGGGGGAGAGACCCAGTACTTC. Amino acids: CASSKWTGGETQYF.

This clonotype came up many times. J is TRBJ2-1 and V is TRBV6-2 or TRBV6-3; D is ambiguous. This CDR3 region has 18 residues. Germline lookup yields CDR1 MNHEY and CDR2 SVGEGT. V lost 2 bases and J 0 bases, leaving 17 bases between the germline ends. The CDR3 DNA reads TGTGCCAGCAGTTACGGATTCAAGGGCTTGAGCTCCTACAATGAGCAGTTCTTC. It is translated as CASSYGFKGLSSYNEQFF.

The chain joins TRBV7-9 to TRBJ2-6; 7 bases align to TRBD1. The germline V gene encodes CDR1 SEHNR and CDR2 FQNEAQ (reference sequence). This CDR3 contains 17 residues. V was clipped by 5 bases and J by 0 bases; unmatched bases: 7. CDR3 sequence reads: CASSRQGPSSGANVLTF. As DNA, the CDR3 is TGTGCCAGCAGCCGACAGGGTCCTAGCTCTGGGGCCAACGTCCTGACTTTC.

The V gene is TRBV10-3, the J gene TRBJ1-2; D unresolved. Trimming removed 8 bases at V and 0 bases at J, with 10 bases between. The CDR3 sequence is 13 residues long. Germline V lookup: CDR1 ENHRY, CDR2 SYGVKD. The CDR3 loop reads CAIADRTNYGYTF. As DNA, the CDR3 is TGTGCCATCGCGGACCGGACTAACTATGGCTACACCTTC.

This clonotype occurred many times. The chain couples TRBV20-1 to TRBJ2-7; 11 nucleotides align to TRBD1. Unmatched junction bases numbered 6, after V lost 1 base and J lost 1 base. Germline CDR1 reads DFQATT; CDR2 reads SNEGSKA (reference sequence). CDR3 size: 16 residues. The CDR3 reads CSARGARDRGSYEQYF. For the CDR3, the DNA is TGCAGTGCTAGAGGCGCGCGGGACAGGGGGTCCTACGAGCAGTACTTC.

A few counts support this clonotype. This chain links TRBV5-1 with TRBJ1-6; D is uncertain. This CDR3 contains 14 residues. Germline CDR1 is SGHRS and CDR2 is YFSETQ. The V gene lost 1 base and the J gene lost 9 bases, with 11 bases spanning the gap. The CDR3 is CASSLSTVGSPLHF. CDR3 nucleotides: TGCGCCAGCAGCTTGTCCACAGTTGGTTCACCCCTCCACTTT.

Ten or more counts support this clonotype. As DNA, the CDR3 is TGTGCCAGCACCGCTGCCAGATTCGGAGCTTTCTTT. It codes for CASTAARFGAFF. This chain joins TRBV12-3 or TRBV12-4 and TRBJ1-1; D is undetermined. V was shortened by 7 bases and J by 10 bases, with 16 bases between the two germline ends. The CDR3 has 12 amino acids.

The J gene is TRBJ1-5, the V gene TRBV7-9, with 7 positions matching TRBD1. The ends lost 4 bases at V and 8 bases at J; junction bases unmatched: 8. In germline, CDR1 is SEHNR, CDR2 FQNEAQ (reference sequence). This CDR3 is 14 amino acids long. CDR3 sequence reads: CASSYGTVDEPQHF. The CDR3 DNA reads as TGTGCCAGCAGCTATGGGACAGTCGACGAGCCCCAGCATTTT.

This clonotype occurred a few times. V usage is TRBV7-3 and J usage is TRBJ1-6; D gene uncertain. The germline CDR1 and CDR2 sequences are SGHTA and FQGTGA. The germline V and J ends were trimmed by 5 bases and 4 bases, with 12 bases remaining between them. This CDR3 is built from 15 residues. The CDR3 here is CASSPDNQYNSPLHF. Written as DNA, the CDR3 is TGTGCCAGCAGCCCCGACAATCAGTATAATTCACCCCTCCACTTT.

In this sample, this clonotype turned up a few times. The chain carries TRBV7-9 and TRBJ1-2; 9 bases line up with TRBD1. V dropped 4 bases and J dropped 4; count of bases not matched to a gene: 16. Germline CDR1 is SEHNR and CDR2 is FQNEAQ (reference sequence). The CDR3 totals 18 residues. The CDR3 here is CASSSVDGQGKESYGYTF. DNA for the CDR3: TGTGCCAGCAGCTCAGTCGACGGACAGGGGAAGGAGAGCTATGGCTACACCTTC.

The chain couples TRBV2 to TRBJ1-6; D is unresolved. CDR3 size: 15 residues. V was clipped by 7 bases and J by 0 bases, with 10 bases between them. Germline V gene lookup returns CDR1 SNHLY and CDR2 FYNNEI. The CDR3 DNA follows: TGTGCCAGCATTGTGGAAATCTCCTATAATTCACCCCTCCACTTT. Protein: CASIVEISYNSPLHF. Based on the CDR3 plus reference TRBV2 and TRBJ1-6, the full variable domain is EPEVTQTPSHQVTQMGQEVILRCVPISNHLYFYWYRQILGQKVEFLVSFYNNEISEKSEIFDDQFSVERPDGSNFTLKIRSTKLEDSAMYFCASIVEISYNSPLHFGNGTRLTVT.

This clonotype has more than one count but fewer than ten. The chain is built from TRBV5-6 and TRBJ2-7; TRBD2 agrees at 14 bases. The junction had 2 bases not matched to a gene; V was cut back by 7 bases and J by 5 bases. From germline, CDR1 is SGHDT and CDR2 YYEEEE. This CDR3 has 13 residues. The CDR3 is CASGLAGGNEQYF. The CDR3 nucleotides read TGTGCCAGCGGACTAGCGGGGGGCAACGAGCAGTACTTC.

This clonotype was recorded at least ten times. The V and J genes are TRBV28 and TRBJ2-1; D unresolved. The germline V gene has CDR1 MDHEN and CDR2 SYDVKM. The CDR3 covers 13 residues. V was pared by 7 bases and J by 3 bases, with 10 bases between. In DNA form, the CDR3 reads TGTGCCAGCAAAAGGCCTCTCTACAATGAGCAGTTCTTC. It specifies CASKRPLYNEQFF.